This TCR beta chain was sequenced during a study of shared clonotypes between healthy human individuals. Study in general: The study enrolled a couple of women and a few men aged 18 to 49.

The CDR3 runs 15 residues. Germline assignment: CDR1 SGHTA and CDR2 FQGTGA. With 2 bases removed from V and 4 bases from J, the gap between germline ends came to 14 bases. Naive CD8 populations comprised CD45RO-negative cells positively selected for CCR7, excluding terminally differentiated effector memory CD45RA+ cells. Every contributor of samples was a Caucasian grown-up residing in Nashville, Tennessee. Clones were sequenced by immunoSEQ multiplex PCR, and TCRdb holds only the in-frame ones, with some missing. The sample lists over 800,000 clones; 85% to 95% were seen once. The chain recombines TRBV7-3 with TRBJ2-5; D is perhaps TRBD2 (6 bases). Sequencing used naive CD8+ T cells sorted from blood. The clonotype was recovered from a man younger than 45 in good health. The CDR3 DNA reads as TGTGCCAGCAGCTTAGGGACTTTGACGGGAGAGACCCAGTACTTC. It is translated as CASSLGTLTGETQYF. Full variable domain (remainder filled in from reference TRBV7-3 and TRBJ2-5): GAGVSQTPSNKVTEKGKYVELRCDPISGHTALYWYRQSLGQGPEFLIYFQGTGAADDSGLPNDRFFAVRPEGSVSTLKIQRTERGDSAVYLCASSLGTLTGETQYFGPGTRLLVL.